This TCR beta chain was captured in a study of blood T cell repertoires in COVID-19. Across the study: Sample material is recorded as cDNA or gDNA derived from T cells, B-cell-depleted T cells, or PBMCs.

The authors' processing: Estimation of nucleated cell counts relied on the amplification of reference gene primers. Assay used: immunoSEQ multiplex PCR; TCRdb lists only in-frame clones, some missing. Clone size and V and J calls were adopted from that table, with D and trimming inferred from the DNA. The profile shows 160,000 or so clones, 82% of them singletons. Participants had their cohort set by participant-reported clinical history. Trimming took 6 bases from V and 1 from J; bases not matched to a gene: 5. CDR1 is LNHDA and CDR2 is SQIVND in the germline V gene (reference sequence). This CDR3 has 14 amino acids.

Sequenced material: PBMCs or T cells enriched from blood (not recorded which). This TCR was sampled from a man between 60 and 70 years old who had recovered from COVID-19. The genes are TRBV19 and TRBJ1-1, with 7 bases aligning to TRBD1. The CDR3 nucleotides read TGTGCCAGTAGGGTGGGGACAGCGAACACTGAAGCTTTCTTT. It translates to CASRVGTANTEAFF.